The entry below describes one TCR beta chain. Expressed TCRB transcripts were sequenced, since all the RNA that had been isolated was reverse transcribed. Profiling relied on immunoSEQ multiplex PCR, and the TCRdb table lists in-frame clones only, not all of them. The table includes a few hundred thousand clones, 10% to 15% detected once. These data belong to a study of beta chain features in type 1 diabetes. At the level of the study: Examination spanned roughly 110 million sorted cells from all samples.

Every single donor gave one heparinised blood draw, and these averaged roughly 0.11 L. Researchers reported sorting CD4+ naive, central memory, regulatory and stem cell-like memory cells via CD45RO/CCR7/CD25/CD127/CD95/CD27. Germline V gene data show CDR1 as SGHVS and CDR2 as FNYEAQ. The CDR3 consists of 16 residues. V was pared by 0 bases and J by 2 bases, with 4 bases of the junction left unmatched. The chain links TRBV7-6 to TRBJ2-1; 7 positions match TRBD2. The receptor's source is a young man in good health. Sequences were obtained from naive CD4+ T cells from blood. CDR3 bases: TGTGCCAGCAGCTTAGCTCTCCTAGCGGCCTACAATGAGCAGTTCTTC. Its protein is CASSLALLAAYNEQFF.